This paragraph reports one T cell receptor (beta chain). The antigen remains unidentified. This sample's TCRbeta library carried unique molecular identifier barcodes. TCRdb recomputed calls from the PCR reads with MiXCR, one row per CDR3 protein. The top ten hold approximately 7.6% of the sample, which has about 300,000 distinct CDR3 sequences, roughly 9.1% seen once. The data belong to a study of T-cell reconstitution after alpha-beta-depleted transplantation in children. Study-wide results and caveats: Some patients owed their high day-60 TCRbeta diversity to surviving recipient T cells and thymic progenitors. Several hundred expanded graft clones reportedly supplied alpha-beta T cells about two months after transplant. Most T-cell counts and diversity one year after the transplant came from T cells that were newly produced.

The length of the CDR3 is 16 residues. The germline gives CDR1 LGHNA, CDR2 YSLEER. Trimming removed 6 bases from V and 5 bases from J, with 20 bases in between. The sample was PBMCs, taken before TCRalphabeta/CD19-depleted stem cell transplant. V is TRBV4-3 and J is TRBJ2-1, with D possibly TRBD2 on 5 matching bases. This TCR was sampled from a boy under two years old with acute myeloid leukemia, due to receive a stem cell transplant. The CDR3 protein is CASSLRLRDENNEQFF. In DNA, the CDR3 is TGCGCCAGCAGTCTCAGACTCCGGGATGAGAACAATGAGCAGTTCTTC.